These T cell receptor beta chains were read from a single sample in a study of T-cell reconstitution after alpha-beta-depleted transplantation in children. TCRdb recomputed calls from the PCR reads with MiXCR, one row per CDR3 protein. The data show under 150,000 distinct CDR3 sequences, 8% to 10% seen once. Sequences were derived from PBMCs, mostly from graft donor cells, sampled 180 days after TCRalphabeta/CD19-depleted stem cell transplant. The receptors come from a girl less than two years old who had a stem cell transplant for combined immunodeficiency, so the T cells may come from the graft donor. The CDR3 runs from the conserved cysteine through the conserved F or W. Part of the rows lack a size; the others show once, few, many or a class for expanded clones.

CDR3aa: CASSHAAGKQPQHF
v_gene: TRBV12-3/TRBV12-4
j_gene: TRBJ1-5
abundance: .

CDR3aa: CASSLGPGGANGYTF
v_gene: TRBV12-3/TRBV12-4
j_gene: TRBJ1-2
abundance: .

CDR3aa: CASTPTAMRRETQYF
v_gene: TRBV18
j_gene: TRBJ2-5
abundance: .

CDR3aa: CASSCSLWAFF
v_gene: TRBV5-1
j_gene: TRBJ1-1
abundance: many

CDR3aa: CASSLVSGGSNEQFF
v_gene: TRBV7-2
j_gene: TRBJ2-1
abundance: few

CDR3aa: CSASISGLAVGEQYF
v_gene: TRBV20-1
j_gene: TRBJ2-7
abundance: few

CDR3aa: CASSPTWDVASTDTQYF
v_gene: TRBV5-1
j_gene: TRBJ2-3
abundance: .

CDR3aa: CASRGGTNEQFF
v_gene: TRBV5-1
j_gene: TRBJ2-1
abundance: .

CDR3aa: CASTLREGLHF
v_gene: TRBV7-8
j_gene: TRBJ1-5
abundance: .

CDR3aa: CASSDSYRDNEQFF
v_gene: TRBV6-4
j_gene: TRBJ2-1
abundance: .

CDR3aa: CASSLTGIKDYEQYF
v_gene: TRBV5-1
j_gene: TRBJ2-7
abundance: few

CDR3aa: CASSGGYEQYF
v_gene: TRBV25-1
j_gene: TRBJ2-7
abundance: .

CDR3aa: CASSSSPRDTSGGTDTQYF
v_gene: TRBV7-8
j_gene: TRBJ2-3
abundance: few

CDR3aa: CASSRPTSSQKKETQYF
v_gene: TRBV11-3
j_gene: TRBJ2-5
abundance: few

CDR3aa: CSVEDGGHHNEQFF
v_gene: TRBV29-1
j_gene: TRBJ2-1
abundance: .

CDR3aa: CAWSMTSYEQYF
v_gene: TRBV30
j_gene: TRBJ2-7
abundance: .

CDR3aa: CSVEGLASSNEQFF
v_gene: TRBV29-1
j_gene: TRBJ2-1
abundance: many

CDR3aa: CASSPLGLAAPNIQYF
v_gene: TRBV7-3
j_gene: TRBJ2-4
abundance: .

CDR3aa: CASSLGAGSSYEQYF
v_gene: TRBV7-2
j_gene: TRBJ2-7
abundance: .

CDR3aa: CSVGFPLSNTEAFF
v_gene: TRBV29-1
j_gene: TRBJ1-1
abundance: few